This record concerns one TCR beta chain sequence. What it binds is unknown. The entry originates in a study of blood T cells in healthy people across ages. A sample-barcoded 5' primer and a J-beta primer mix were used in a second PCR of roughly 7 to 12 cycles. The authors tagged each cDNA molecule using a template-switch adaptor with 12 random nucleotides. TCRdb redid the calling of the 5' RACE reads with MiXCR, one entry per CDR3 protein. This sample has some 1,800,000 distinct CDR3 sequences, with about 39% found just once. Germline CDR1 and CDR2: SQVTM and ANQGSEA. The CDR3 runs to 15 residues. V lost 1 base and J 0 bases, leaving 10 bases between the germline ends. Study results and caveats: Without sorted subsets, naive and antigen-experienced compartments could not be conclusively compared. Researchers judged that diversity estimates from one million T cells fell short of true values.

The chain uses TRBV29-1 and TRBJ2-1, with a possible D match to TRBD1 (5 bases). The sample taken for sequencing was blood. This sequence was found in a human donor in good health. The CDR3 loop is CSVEGGVSSYNEQFF. CDR3 sequence (DNA): TGCAGCGTTGAAGGGGGCGTGAGCTCCTACAATGAGCAGTTCTTC.